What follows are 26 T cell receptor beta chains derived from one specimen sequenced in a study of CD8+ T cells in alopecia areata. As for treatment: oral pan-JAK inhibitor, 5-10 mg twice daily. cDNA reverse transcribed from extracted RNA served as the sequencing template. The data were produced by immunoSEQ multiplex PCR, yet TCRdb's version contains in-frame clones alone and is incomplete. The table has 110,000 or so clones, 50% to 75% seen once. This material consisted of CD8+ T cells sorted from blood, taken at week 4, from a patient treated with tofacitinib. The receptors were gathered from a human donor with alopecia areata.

The CDR3: CASRATDREGHYGYTF. The CDR3 DNA reads as TGTGCCAGTAGAGCCACCGACAGGGAGGGGCACTATGGCTACACCTTC. The J gene is TRBJ1-2, the V gene TRBV19, with 7 positions matching TRBD1. In germline, CDR1 is LNHDA, CDR2 SQIVND (reference sequence). J lost 3 bases, V lost 6 bases, and 13 bases had no gene match. The length of the CDR3 is 16 residues.

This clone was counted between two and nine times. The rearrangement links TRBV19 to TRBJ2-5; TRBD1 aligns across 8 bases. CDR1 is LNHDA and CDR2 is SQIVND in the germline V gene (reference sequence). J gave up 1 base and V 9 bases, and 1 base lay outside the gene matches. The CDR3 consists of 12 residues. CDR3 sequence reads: CASTGGQETQYF. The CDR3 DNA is TGTGCCAGCACAGGGGGCCAAGAGACCCAGTACTTC.

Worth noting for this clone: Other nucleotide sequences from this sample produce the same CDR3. CDR3 region: CAWSVGGTEAFF. The CDR3 DNA follows: TGTGCCTGGAGTGTCGGGGGGACTGAAGCTTTCTTT. This chain connects TRBV30 to TRBJ1-1; possibly TRBD1 for D (5 bases). Germline CDR1 and CDR2: GTSNPN and SVGIG (reference sequence). The ends were cut back, 0 bases at V and 5 bases at J, with 7 bases in the middle. This CDR3 is built from 12 residues.

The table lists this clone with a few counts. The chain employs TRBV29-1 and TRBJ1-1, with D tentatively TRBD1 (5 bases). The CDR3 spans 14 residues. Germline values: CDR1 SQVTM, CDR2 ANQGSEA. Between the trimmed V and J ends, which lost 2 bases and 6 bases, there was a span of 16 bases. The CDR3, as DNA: TGCAGCGTTGAATTTATCCAGGGCCGAGCTGAAGCTTTCTTT. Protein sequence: CSVEFIQGRAEAFF.

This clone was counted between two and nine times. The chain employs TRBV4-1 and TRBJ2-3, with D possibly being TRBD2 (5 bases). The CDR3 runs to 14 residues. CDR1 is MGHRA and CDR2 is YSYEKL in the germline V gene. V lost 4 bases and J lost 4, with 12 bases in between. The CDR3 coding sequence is TGCGCCAGCAGCCCGAGCGGAGTAGCAGATACGCAGTATTTT. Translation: CASSPSGVADTQYF.

CDR3 sequence reads: CASSTPGTSYNEQFF. The CDR3 nucleotides are TGTGCCAGCAGTACCCCAGGGACTTCCTACAATGAGCAGTTCTTC. The chain carries TRBV6-5 and TRBJ2-1, with D tentatively TRBD2 (6 bases). CDR1 and CDR2 (germline): MNHEY, SVGAGI. The CDR3 is 15 amino acids. The V and J ends lost 5 bases and 1 base respectively, with 12 bases between them.

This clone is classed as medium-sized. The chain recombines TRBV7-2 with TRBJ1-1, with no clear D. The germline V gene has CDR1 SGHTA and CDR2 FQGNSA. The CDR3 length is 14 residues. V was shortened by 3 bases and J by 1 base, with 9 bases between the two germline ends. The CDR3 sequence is CASSLMAGNTEAFF. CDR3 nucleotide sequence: TGTGCCAGCAGCTTGATGGCAGGGAACACTGAAGCTTTCTTT.

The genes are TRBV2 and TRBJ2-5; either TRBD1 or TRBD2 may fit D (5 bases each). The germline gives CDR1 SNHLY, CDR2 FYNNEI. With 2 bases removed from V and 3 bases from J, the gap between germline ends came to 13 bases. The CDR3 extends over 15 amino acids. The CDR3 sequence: CASSETVTAEETQYF. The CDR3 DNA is TGTGCCAGCAGTGAAACGGTGACAGCGGAAGAGACCCAGTACTTC.

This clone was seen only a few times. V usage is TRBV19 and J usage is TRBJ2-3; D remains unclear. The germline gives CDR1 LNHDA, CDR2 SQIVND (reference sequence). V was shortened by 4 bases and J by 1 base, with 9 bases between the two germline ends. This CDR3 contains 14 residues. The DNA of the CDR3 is TGTGCCAGTAGTAATAACCCACGCACAGATACGCAGTATTTT. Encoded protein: CASSNNPRTDTQYF.

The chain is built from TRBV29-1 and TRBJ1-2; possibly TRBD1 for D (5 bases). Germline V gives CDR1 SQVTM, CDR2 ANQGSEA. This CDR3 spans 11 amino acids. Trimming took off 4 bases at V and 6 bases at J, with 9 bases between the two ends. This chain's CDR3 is CSVVQGDGYTF. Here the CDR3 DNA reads TGCAGCGTTGTTCAGGGCGATGGCTACACCTTC.

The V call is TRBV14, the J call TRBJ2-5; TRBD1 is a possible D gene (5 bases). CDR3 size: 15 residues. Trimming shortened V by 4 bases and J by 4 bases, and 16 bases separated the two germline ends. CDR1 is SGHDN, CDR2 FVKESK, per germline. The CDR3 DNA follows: TGTGCCAGCAGCCCCTGGGAAGAAGGGGCAGAGACCCAGTACTTC. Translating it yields CASSPWEEGAETQYF.

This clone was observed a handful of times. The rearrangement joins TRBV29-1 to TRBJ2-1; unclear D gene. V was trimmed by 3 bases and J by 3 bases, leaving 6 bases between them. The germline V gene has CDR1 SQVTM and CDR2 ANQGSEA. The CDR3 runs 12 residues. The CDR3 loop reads CSVDSDYNEQFF. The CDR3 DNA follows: TGCAGCGTTGACAGTGACTACAATGAGCAGTTCTTC.

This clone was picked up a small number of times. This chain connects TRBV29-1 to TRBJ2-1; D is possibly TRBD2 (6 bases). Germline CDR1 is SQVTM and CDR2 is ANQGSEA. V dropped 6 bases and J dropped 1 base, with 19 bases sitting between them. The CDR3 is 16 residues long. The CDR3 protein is CSVPDYRTMSYNEQFF. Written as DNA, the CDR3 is TGCAGCGTCCCGGACTACCGCACTATGTCCTACAATGAGCAGTTCTTC.

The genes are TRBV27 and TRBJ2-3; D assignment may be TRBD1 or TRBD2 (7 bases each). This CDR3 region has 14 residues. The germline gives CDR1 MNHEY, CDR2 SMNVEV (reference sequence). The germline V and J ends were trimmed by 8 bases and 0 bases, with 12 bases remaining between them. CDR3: CASGGDRSTDTQYF. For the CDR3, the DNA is TGTGCCAGCGGGGGGGACAGAAGCACAGATACGCAGTATTTT.

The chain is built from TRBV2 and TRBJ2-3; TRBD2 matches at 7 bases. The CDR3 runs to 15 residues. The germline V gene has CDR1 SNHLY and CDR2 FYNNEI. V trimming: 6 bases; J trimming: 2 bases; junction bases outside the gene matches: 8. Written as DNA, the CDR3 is TGTGCCAGCAGGGCCCGGGACTACTACACAGATACGCAGTATTTT. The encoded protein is CASRARDYYTDTQYF.

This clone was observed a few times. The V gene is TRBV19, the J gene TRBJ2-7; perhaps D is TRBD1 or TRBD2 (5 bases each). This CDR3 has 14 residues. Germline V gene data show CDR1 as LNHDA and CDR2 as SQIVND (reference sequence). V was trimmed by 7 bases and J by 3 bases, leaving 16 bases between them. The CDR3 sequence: CASTSRELGYEQYF. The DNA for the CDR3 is TGTGCCAGTACTTCCAGGGAGTTGGGCTACGAGCAGTACTTC.

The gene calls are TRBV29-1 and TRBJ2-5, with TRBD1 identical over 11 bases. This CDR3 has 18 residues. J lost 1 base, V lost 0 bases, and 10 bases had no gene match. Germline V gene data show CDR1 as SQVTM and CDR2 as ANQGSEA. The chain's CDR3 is CSVEDPGQGAYLQETQYF. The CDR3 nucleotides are TGCAGCGTTGAAGACCCTGGACAGGGGGCCTACCTCCAAGAGACCCAGTACTTC. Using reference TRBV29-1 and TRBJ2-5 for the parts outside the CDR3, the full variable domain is SAVISQKPSRDICQRGTSLTIQCQVDSQVTMMFWYRQQPGQSLTLIATANQGSEATYESGFVIDKFPISRPNLTFSTLTVSNMSPEDSSIYLCSVEDPGQGAYLQETQYFGPGTRLLVL.

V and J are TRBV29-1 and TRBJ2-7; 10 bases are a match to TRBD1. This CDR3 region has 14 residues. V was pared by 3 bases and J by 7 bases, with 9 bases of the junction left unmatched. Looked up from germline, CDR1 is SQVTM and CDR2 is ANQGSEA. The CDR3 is CSVDNRQGAGEQYF. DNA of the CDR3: TGCAGCGTTGACAATCGACAGGGGGCGGGTGAGCAGTACTTC.

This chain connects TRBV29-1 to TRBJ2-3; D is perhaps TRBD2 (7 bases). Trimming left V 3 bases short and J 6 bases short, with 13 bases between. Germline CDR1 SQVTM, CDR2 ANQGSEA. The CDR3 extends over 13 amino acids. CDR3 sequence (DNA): TGCAGCGTTGATCGCGGGGGCGAGGATACGCAGTATTTT. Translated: CSVDRGGEDTQYF.

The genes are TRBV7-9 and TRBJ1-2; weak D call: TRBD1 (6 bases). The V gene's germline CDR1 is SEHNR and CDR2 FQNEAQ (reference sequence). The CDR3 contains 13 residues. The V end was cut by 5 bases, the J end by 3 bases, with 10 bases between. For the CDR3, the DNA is TGTGCCAGCAGCAAAAGGGGGGACTATGGCTACACCTTC. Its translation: CASSKRGDYGYTF.

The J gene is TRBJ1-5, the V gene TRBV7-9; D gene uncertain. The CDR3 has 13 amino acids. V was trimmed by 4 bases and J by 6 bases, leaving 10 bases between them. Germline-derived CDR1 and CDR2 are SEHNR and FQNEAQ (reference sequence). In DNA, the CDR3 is TGTGCCAGCAGCTACGATACTGGTCAGCCCCAGCATTTT. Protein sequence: CASSYDTGQPQHF.

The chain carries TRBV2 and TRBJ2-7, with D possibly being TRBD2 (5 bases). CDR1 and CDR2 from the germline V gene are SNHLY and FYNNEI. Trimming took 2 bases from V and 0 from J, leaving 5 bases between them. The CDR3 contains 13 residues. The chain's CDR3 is CASSERGSYEQYF. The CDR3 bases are TGTGCCAGCAGTGAACGGGGCTCCTACGAGCAGTACTTC.

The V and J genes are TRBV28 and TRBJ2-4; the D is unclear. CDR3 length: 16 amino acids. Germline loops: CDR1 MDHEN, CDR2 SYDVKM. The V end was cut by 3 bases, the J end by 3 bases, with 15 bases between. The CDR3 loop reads CASSFGLRSGKNIQYF. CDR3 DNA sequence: TGTGCCAGCAGTTTCGGCCTGAGGTCTGGCAAAAACATTCAGTACTTC.

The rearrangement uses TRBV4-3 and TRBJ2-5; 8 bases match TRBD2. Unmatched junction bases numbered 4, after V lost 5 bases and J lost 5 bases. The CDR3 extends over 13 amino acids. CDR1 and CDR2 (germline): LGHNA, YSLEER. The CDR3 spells CASSTGLEETQYF. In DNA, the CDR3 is TGCGCCAGCAGCACGGGACTAGAGGAGACCCAGTACTTC.

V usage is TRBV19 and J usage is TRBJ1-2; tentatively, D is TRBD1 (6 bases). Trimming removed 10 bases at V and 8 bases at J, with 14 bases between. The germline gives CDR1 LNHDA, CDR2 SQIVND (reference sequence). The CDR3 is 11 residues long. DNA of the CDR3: TGTGCCATCTCCGAGGGGGTCGGCTACACCTTC. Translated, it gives CAISEGVGYTF.

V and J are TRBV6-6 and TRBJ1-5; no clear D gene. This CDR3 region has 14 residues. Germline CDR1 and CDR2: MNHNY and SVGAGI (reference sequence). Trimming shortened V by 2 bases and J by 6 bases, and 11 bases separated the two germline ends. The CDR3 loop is CASSYLEAVQPQHF. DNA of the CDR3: TGTGCCAGCAGTTACCTCGAAGCTGTTCAGCCCCAGCATTTT.